These 22 T cell receptor beta chains came from one sample sequenced in a study of cytomegalovirus exposure and HLA in healthy donors. Assay: immunoSEQ multiplex PCR; the TCRdb copy retains only in-frame clones and omits some. Among roughly 68,000 clones, roughly 95% were seen once, and the ten largest hold under 2.5%. Sample: PBMCs. These TCRs come from a man younger than 35 in good health and CMV-seronegative.

This clone was seen a single time. This chain joins TRBV19 and TRBJ2-4; 7 nucleotides align to TRBD1. Germline CDR1 reads LNHDA; CDR2 reads SQIVND (reference sequence). V lost 6 bases, J lost 5 bases, and 13 bases stayed unmatched. This CDR3 has 16 residues. The chain's CDR3 is CASRDRQGSNQNIQYF. CDR3 DNA sequence: TGTGCCAGTAGGGATAGACAGGGATCAAACCAAAACATTCAGTACTTC.

This chain joins TRBV15 and TRBJ1-1, with D possibly matching TRBD1 (5 bases). Per the germline V gene, CDR1 is LNHNV and CDR2 is YYDKDF (reference sequence). Trimming took 0 bases from V and 0 from J, leaving 11 bases between them. The CDR3 contains 16 residues. The CDR3 spells CATSRDRGTMNTEAFF. In nucleotides, the CDR3 is TGTGCCACCAGCAGAGATCGGGGGACCATGAACACTGAAGCTTTCTTT.

The chain combines TRBV18 with TRBJ2-7, with unresolved D. Trimming stripped 3 bases from V and 2 bases from J, with 11 bases between. CDR1 is KGHSH, CDR2 LQKENI, per germline. CDR3 length: 14 amino acids. The CDR3 loop is CASSPSGTAYEQYF. CDR3 bases: TGTGCCAGCTCACCGTCTGGTACAGCCTACGAGCAGTACTTC.

The V call is TRBV19, the J call TRBJ1-1, with TRBD1 as a possible D gene (6 bases). CDR3 length: 15 residues. The V gene lost 4 bases and the J gene lost 1 base, with 13 bases spanning the gap. Per the germline V gene, CDR1 is LNHDA and CDR2 is SQIVND (reference sequence). This chain's CDR3 is CASSTPSQGNTEAFF. The DNA for the CDR3 is TGTGCCAGTAGTACTCCCTCACAGGGGAACACTGAAGCTTTCTTT.

The V call is TRBV18, the J call TRBJ1-1, with D unresolved. The germline V and J ends were trimmed by 2 bases and 3 bases, with 4 bases remaining between them. The germline CDR1 and CDR2 sequences are KGHSH and LQKENI. The CDR3 is 12 residues long. This CDR3 reads CASSPGDTEAFF. The CDR3 DNA follows: TGTGCCAGCTCACCAGGAGACACTGAAGCTTTCTTT.

This sequence joins TRBV6-5 and TRBJ2-5; D is perhaps TRBD2 (6 bases). Germline values: CDR1 MNHEY, CDR2 SVGAGI. V lost 4 bases to trimming and J lost 3 bases, with 6 bases between them. The CDR3 runs 12 residues. CDR3 sequence: CASSSGEETQYF. In DNA form, the CDR3 reads TGTGCCAGCAGTTCGGGAGAAGAGACCCAGTACTTC.

This sequence joins TRBV30 and TRBJ2-3; 7 bases match TRBD2. CDR3 length: 15 residues. The germline CDR1 and CDR2 sequences are GTSNPN and SVGIG (reference sequence). V dropped 0 bases and J dropped 2; count of bases not matched to a gene: 5. DNA for the CDR3: TGTGCCTGGAGTGTGGGGCTAGCGGACACAGATACGCAGTATTTT. As protein: CAWSVGLADTDTQYF.

This chain links TRBV21-1 with TRBJ2-7; the table gives TRBD2 as D, unverified against the DNA. TRBV21-1 is given as a pseudogene. The CDR3 has 15 amino acids. The CDR3 nucleotides are TGTGCCAGCAGCAAAGAGCCTGCGGGGGCCTACGAGCAGTACTTC. Its translation is CASSKEPAGAYEQYF.

This chain connects TRBV6-1 to TRBJ1-2; a weak D match, TRBD1 (5 bases). Trimming took 4 bases from V and 0 from J, leaving 9 bases between them. The germline gives CDR1 MNHNS, CDR2 SASEGT. This CDR3 is 14 amino acids long. CDR3 bases: TGTGCCAGCAGTGTTCTGACAGCTAACTATGGCTACACCTTC. It translates to CASSVLTANYGYTF.

The chain links TRBV5-6 to TRBJ2-7, with 8 positions matching TRBD1. The V segment lost 1 base and the J segment 2 bases; nucleotides outside the gene matches: 2. Germline V gene sequence: CDR1 SGHDT, CDR2 YYEEEE. The CDR3 sequence is 14 residues long. CDR3 in amino acids: CASSLPGGAYEQYF. The DNA for the CDR3 is TGTGCCAGCAGCTTGCCAGGGGGCGCCTACGAGCAGTACTTC. Drawing the rest from reference TRBV5-6 and TRBJ2-7, the complete variable domain is DAGVTQSPTHLIKTRGQQVTLRCSPKSGHDTVSWYQQALGQGPQFIFQYYEEEERQRGNFPDRFSGHQFPNYSSELNVNALLLGDSALYLCASSLPGGAYEQYFGPGTRLTVT.

J is TRBJ1-4 and V is TRBV5-6; 8 positions agree with TRBD1. CDR3 length: 15 amino acids. Unmatched junction bases numbered 6, after V lost 4 bases and J lost 4 bases. Looked up from germline, CDR1 is SGHDT and CDR2 is YYEEEE. The CDR3 protein is CASSPGQGLNEKLFF. CDR3 in DNA: TGTGCCAGCAGCCCCGGACAGGGCCTTAATGAAAAACTGTTTTTT.

The J gene is TRBJ2-1, the V gene TRBV11-2, with TRBD1 matching over 9 bases. J gave up 12 bases and V 1 base, and 10 bases lay outside the gene matches. CDR1 SGHAT and CDR2 FQNNGV come from the germline V gene. The CDR3 runs 15 residues. The CDR3 loop is CASSLGEGQGSWQFF. The CDR3 DNA reads as TGTGCCAGCAGCTTAGGGGAGGGACAGGGAAGTTGGCAGTTCTTC.

The chain has TRBV2 and TRBJ2-5, with 10 nucleotides matching TRBD1. The CDR3 extends over 14 amino acids. V shed 5 bases and J 5 bases; nucleotides not matched to a gene: 5. Germline CDR1 SNHLY, CDR2 FYNNEI. The CDR3 loop reads CASSPDRGPETQYF. The CDR3 region has the DNA TGTGCCAGCAGTCCAGACAGGGGGCCGGAGACCCAGTACTTC.

This clone was seen a single time. The chain recombines TRBV19 with TRBJ2-3; D gene uncertain. The CDR3 totals 16 residues. Deletions cut 1 base from V and 0 bases from J, with 11 bases between. Germline CDR1 is LNHDA and CDR2 is SQIVND (reference sequence). CDR3 in amino acids: CASSIASGGSTDTQYF. The CDR3 DNA reads TGTGCCAGTAGTATAGCGTCGGGTGGTAGCACAGATACGCAGTATTTT. The variable domain in full, with the rest retrieved from reference TRBV19 and TRBJ2-3, is DGGITQSPKYLFRKEGQNVTLSCEQNLNHDAMYWYRQDPGQGLRLIYYSQIVNDFQKGDIAEGYSVSREKKESFPLTVTSAQKNPTAFYLCASSIASGGSTDTQYFGPGTRLTVL.

The chain combines TRBV2 with TRBJ2-2; perhaps TRBD1 as D (6 bases). V was shortened by 6 bases and J by 5 bases, with 10 bases between the two germline ends. CDR1 and CDR2 (germline): SNHLY, FYNNEI. This CDR3 spans 13 amino acids. CDR3 nucleotides: TGTGCCAGCAGGGCAAGGGGGACCGGGGAGCTGTTTTTT. It specifies CASRARGTGELFF.

The chain joins TRBV6-4 to TRBJ2-2; 7 bases fit TRBD1. CDR1 and CDR2 (germline): MRHNA, SNTAGT. The CDR3 sequence is 15 residues long. V lost 5 bases to trimming and J lost 2 bases; unmatched junction nucleotides: 5. CDR3 in amino acids: CASSWDRLNTGELFF. CDR3 sequence (DNA): TGTGCCAGCAGTTGGGACAGACTTAACACCGGGGAGCTGTTTTTT.

V usage is TRBV5-1 and J usage is TRBJ2-1; TRBD2 might be the D (6 bases). Trimming left V 2 bases short and J 2 bases short, with 11 bases between. Germline V gives CDR1 SGHRS, CDR2 YFSETQ. This CDR3 comprises 15 residues. The CDR3: CASSFEGGAYNEQFF. DNA of the CDR3: TGCGCCAGCAGCTTCGAGGGCGGGGCCTACAATGAGCAGTTCTTC.

V is TRBV10-3 and J is TRBJ1-1; TRBD1 agrees at 8 bases. The CDR3 loop spans 17 amino acids. V dropped 0 bases and J dropped 6; count of bases not matched to a gene: 12. Germline lookup yields CDR1 ENHRY and CDR2 SYGVKD. The CDR3: CAISESTYRGTQSEAFF. CDR3 coding DNA: TGTGCCATCAGTGAGTCTACTTACAGGGGGACCCAGTCTGAAGCTTTCTTT.

The rearrangement joins TRBV29-1 to TRBJ2-2; the D gene is possibly TRBD2 (6 bases). Deletions cut 7 bases from V and 1 base from J, with 13 bases between. The CDR3 totals 14 residues. CDR1 and CDR2 (germline): SQVTM, ANQGSEA. The CDR3, as DNA: TGCAGCGGTAGGGAGGACGGGAACACCGGGGAGCTGTTTTTT. It specifies CSGREDGNTGELFF.

The V and J genes are TRBV7-8 and TRBJ1-5, with D maybe TRBD1 (6 bases). V was pared by 1 base and J by 6 bases, with 16 bases between. CDR1 and CDR2 (germline): SGHVS, FQNEAQ. The CDR3 is made up of 16 amino acids. The CDR3 nucleotides are TGTGCCAGCAGCTTAGGGACAGACGGGACGGGTCAGCCCCAGCATTTT. Its translation is CASSLGTDGTGQPQHF.

The V call is TRBV7-6, the J call TRBJ2-1; TRBD1 matches 7 bases. V was pared by 3 bases and J by 7 bases, with 15 bases of the junction left unmatched. Germline V gene data show CDR1 as SGHVS and CDR2 as FNYEAQ. CDR3 length equals 17 residues. CDR3 amino acids: CASSLVARQGHPNEQFF. CDR3 sequence (DNA): TGTGCCAGCAGCTTGGTGGCTCGACAGGGTCATCCTAATGAGCAGTTCTTC.

This chain connects TRBV7-8 to TRBJ1-1; D ambiguous. Per the germline V gene, CDR1 is SGHVS and CDR2 is FQNEAQ. V lost 4 bases and J lost 1, with 13 bases in between. The CDR3 sequence is 15 residues long. The CDR3 here is CASSSWTEENTEAFF. The CDR3 region has the DNA TGTGCCAGCAGCTCCTGGACGGAGGAGAACACTGAAGCTTTCTTT.